Following are 26 T cell receptor beta chains from one sample sequenced in a study of T cells in Graves' hyperthyroidism and ophthalmopathy. Regions amplified from RNA transcripts were the TCR beta CDR3 regions. First-round RT-PCR with HTBI primers amplified the TCR CDR3 region. In TCRdb, the multiplex PCR reads were re-called with MiXCR into one record per CDR3 protein. This table holds about 260,000 distinct CDR3 sequences, less than 30% found once. The sample taken for sequencing was blood. The receptor set was obtained from a man aged 35 to 55 with Graves' hyperthyroidism that later progressed to Graves' ophthalmopathy.

This clonotype was seen many times. The rearrangement joins TRBV5-1 to TRBJ1-2, with 8 bases identical to TRBD1. Trimming took 3 bases from V and 2 from J; bases not matched to a gene: 9. The length of the CDR3 is 16 residues. Germline V gene lookup returns CDR1 SGHRS and CDR2 YFSETQ. The CDR3 DNA sequence: TGCGCCAGCAGCTACACCGACAGGGGAGAAAACTATGGCTACACCTTC. This sequence encodes CASSYTDRGENYGYTF.

This clonotype was recorded at least ten times. The chain carries TRBV20-1 and TRBJ1-2; D ambiguous. This CDR3 spans 13 amino acids. Germline-derived CDR1 and CDR2 are DFQATT and SNEGSKA (reference sequence). Trimming cost V 8 bases and J 5 bases, with 18 bases left between them. This chain's CDR3 is CSSVLPFEYGYTF. DNA for the CDR3: TGCAGTTCCGTCCTCCCGTTCGAGTATGGCTACACCTTC.

This clonotype was found many times. This chain joins TRBV20-1 and TRBJ2-4; tentative D call: TRBD2 (5 bases). Trimming took 3 bases from V and 0 from J, leaving 9 bases between them. The CDR3 covers 14 residues. Germline CDR1 and CDR2: DFQATT and SNEGSKA (reference sequence). Here the CDR3 reads CSARREIAKNIQYF. The DNA for the CDR3 is TGCAGTGCTAGGAGGGAGATAGCCAAAAACATTCAGTACTTC.

This clonotype came up many times. The chain has TRBV19 and TRBJ2-7; D not certain. There are 13 residues in the CDR3. V was pared by 8 bases and J by 3 bases, with 14 bases between. Germline loops: CDR1 LNHDA, CDR2 SQIVND (reference sequence). The CDR3 loop reads CASRSKTNYEQYF. The CDR3 nucleotides read TGTGCCAGTCGCTCGAAAACAAACTACGAGCAGTACTTC.

This clonotype was detected ten times or more. The chain has TRBV5-1 and TRBJ2-7; TRBD2 aligns across 11 bases. J gave up 0 bases and V 3 bases, and 14 bases lay outside the gene matches. Germline values: CDR1 SGHRS, CDR2 YFSETQ. CDR3 length equals 19 residues. CDR3 in DNA: TGCGCCAGCAGCTCCAACACGGTACTAGCGGGAGTCCTCTCCTACGAGCAGTACTTC. It yields the protein CASSSNTVLAGVLSYEQYF.

The chain uses TRBV6-4 and TRBJ2-2; 10 bases map to TRBD1. J gave up 0 bases and V 6 bases, and 7 bases lay outside the gene matches. The CDR3 is 17 amino acids. The V gene's germline CDR1 is MRHNA and CDR2 SNTAGT. CDR3 DNA sequence: TGTGCCAGCAGGACAGGGGGCACGACGTCGAACACCGGGGAGCTGTTTTTT. Translating it yields CASRTGGTTSNTGELFF.

As to this clonotype: A much larger clonotype is one base distant, so this may be a read error. The CDR3 nucleotides read TGTGCCAACTCACGGTCTTCTAGGGGGGAGACCCAGTACTTC. Its translation: CANSRSSRGETQYF. This chain joins TRBV18 and TRBJ2-5; perhaps TRBD1 as D (6 bases). From germline, CDR1 is KGHSH and CDR2 LQKENI. The CDR3 runs to 14 residues.

In its sample, this clonotype was seen many times. CDR3 sequence: CASSLGTGGLNGYTF. DNA for the CDR3: TGTGCCAGCAGCCTGGGGACAGGGGGCCTTAATGGCTACACCTTC. The V call is TRBV7-9, the J call TRBJ1-2; 12 bases line up with TRBD1. Germline lookup yields CDR1 SEHNR and CDR2 FQNEAQ (reference sequence). Germline trimming cut 5 bases from V and 6 bases from J; bases unmatched to any gene: 7. This CDR3 spans 15 amino acids.

With regard to this clonotype: This may stem from a read error, because a much larger clone lies one nucleotide away. The chain couples TRBV6-2 or TRBV6-3 to TRBJ1-5, with D tentatively TRBD1 (6 bases). The CDR3 is 14 residues long. CDR1 is MNHEY and CDR2 is SVGEGT in the germline V gene. Between the trimmed V and J ends, which lost 2 bases and 4 bases, there was a span of 9 bases. The CDR3 DNA sequence: TGTGCCAGCAGTTACGGACAGAGGAATCAGCCCCAGCATTTT. Residues: CASSYGQRNQPQHF.

This clonotype was seen repeatedly, ten times or more. The rearrangement uses TRBV13 and TRBJ1-1; 8 bases are shared with TRBD1. Germline V gives CDR1 PRHDT, CDR2 FYEKMQ (reference sequence). V trimming: 7 bases; J trimming: 4 bases; junction bases outside the gene matches: 11. The CDR3 consists of 15 residues. In nucleotides, the CDR3 is TGTGCCAGCAATGGACAGGGCCCCTTGGGCACTGAAGCTTTCTTT. Translating it yields CASNGQGPLGTEAFF.

The rearrangement uses TRBV11-2 and TRBJ2-5, with 11 bases that match TRBD2. The CDR3 has 17 residues. J gave up 5 bases and V 5 bases, and 13 bases lay outside the gene matches. Germline V gene sequence: CDR1 SGHAT, CDR2 FQNNGV. In DNA, the CDR3 is TGTGCCAGCAGCCCCCTCGGGACTAGCGGAGGATGGGAGACCCAGTACTTC. Translated, it gives CASSPLGTSGGWETQYF.

V is TRBV10-2 and J is TRBJ2-7; 10 positions agree with TRBD1. CDR1 is WSHSY, CDR2 SAAADI, per germline. The CDR3 totals 14 residues. V lost 8 bases to trimming and J lost 3 bases; unmatched junction nucleotides: 7. CDR3 protein: CASRSGTGDYEQYF. In DNA, the CDR3 is TGCGCCAGCCGGTCCGGGACAGGGGACTACGAGCAGTACTTC.

The sample holds many counts of this clonotype. This chain links TRBV12-5 with TRBJ2-5; 8 bases map to TRBD1. Germline CDR1 is LGHNT and CDR2 is FRNRAP. V shed 5 bases, J shed 3 bases, and the junction held 5 bases outside the gene matches. This CDR3 has 14 residues. The DNA of the CDR3 is TGTGCTAGTGGTCTCGAGACAGGGGAAGAGACCCAGTACTTC. Its translation: CASGLETGEETQYF. The whole variable domain, filled in from reference TRBV12-5 and TRBJ2-5, reads DARVTQTPRHKVTEMGQEVTMRCQPILGHNTVFWYRQTMMQGLELLAYFRNRAPLDDSGMPKDRFSAEMPDATLATLKIQPSEPRDSAVYFCASGLETGEETQYFGPGTRLLVL.

The table lists this clonotype with a few counts. The chain carries TRBV6-2 or TRBV6-3 and TRBJ2-7, with 7 bases matching TRBD1. The CDR3 contains 14 residues. V dropped 6 bases and J dropped 6; count of bases not matched to a gene: 11. CDR1 and CDR2 from the germline V gene are MNHEY and SVGEGT. The CDR3 nucleotides are TGTGCCAGCAGCCGAACAGGGGAGATCGCCGAGCAGTACTTC. Its translation is CASSRTGEIAEQYF.

This chain links TRBV19 with TRBJ1-5; 7 bases align to TRBD1. After removal of 3 bases from V and 1 base from J, the junction contained 3 bases not matched to a gene. Germline CDR1 reads LNHDA; CDR2 reads SQIVND (reference sequence). This CDR3 spans 15 amino acids. The CDR3 nucleotides are TGTGCCAGTAGTATCAAGACAGGGAGCAATCAGCCCCAGCATTTT. It encodes CASSIKTGSNQPQHF.

The sample holds many counts of this clonotype. The chain has TRBV19 and TRBJ1-5; TRBD1 agrees at 8 bases. The CDR3 runs 15 residues. Germline loops: CDR1 LNHDA, CDR2 SQIVND (reference sequence). V shed 7 bases and J 2 bases; nucleotides not matched to a gene: 7. The CDR3 DNA follows: TGTGCCAGTAAGACAGGGGCTGGGGGCAATCAGCCCCAGCATTTT. Translation gives CASKTGAGGNQPQHF.

The V and J genes are TRBV29-1 and TRBJ1-2; D not certain. The CDR3 spans 11 residues. The V gene's germline CDR1 is SQVTM and CDR2 ANQGSEA. The V end was cut by 5 bases, the J end by 4 bases, with 8 bases between. Here the CDR3 reads CSVLTVYGYTF. CDR3 bases: TGCAGCGTTCTGACGGTCTATGGCTACACCTTC.

This clonotype was found many times. CDR3: CASSQELAGGPMVETQYF. CDR3 sequence (DNA): TGTGCCAGCAGCCAAGAACTAGCGGGAGGGCCTATGGTAGAGACCCAGTACTTC. V gene TRBV4-2 combines with J gene TRBJ2-5, with 13 bases identical to TRBD2. Germline CDR1 and CDR2: LGHNA and YNFKEQ. This CDR3 contains 18 residues. The J segment lost 4 bases and the V segment lost 0 bases, leaving 8 bases of the junction unmatched.

This clonotype was found many times. This chain connects TRBV6-1 to TRBJ2-5, with TRBD1 matching 12 bases. The CDR3 totals 15 residues. Germline V gene sequence: CDR1 MNHNS, CDR2 SASEGT. The V segment lost 3 bases and the J segment 4 bases; nucleotides outside the gene matches: 3. CDR3 nucleotide sequence: TGTGCCAGCAGTGACGCGGGACAGGGGGCAGAGACCCAGTACTTC. This encodes CASSDAGQGAETQYF.

This clonotype has at least ten counts. V and J are TRBV6-1 and TRBJ1-3; 7 bases align to TRBD1. Trimming took 5 bases from V and 0 from J; bases not matched to a gene: 4. Germline CDR1 reads MNHNS; CDR2 reads SASEGT. The CDR3 consists of 15 residues. CDR3 protein: CASSTTGASGNTIYF. The CDR3 DNA follows: TGTGCCAGCAGTACAACAGGGGCCTCTGGAAACACCATATATTTT.

V usage is TRBV20-1 and J usage is TRBJ2-7, with 8 positions matching TRBD2. The CDR3 extends over 14 amino acids. Germline V gives CDR1 DFQATT, CDR2 SNEGSKA (reference sequence). V shed 0 bases, J shed 3 bases, and the junction held 4 bases outside the gene matches. This chain's CDR3 is CSARDEREYYEQYF. In DNA, the CDR3 is TGCAGTGCTAGAGACGAGCGGGAGTACTACGAGCAGTACTTC.

This clonotype was recorded many times. This chain connects TRBV18 to TRBJ2-5; D might be TRBD1 (5 bases). The germline V gene has CDR1 KGHSH and CDR2 LQKENI. V lost 4 bases and J lost 2, with 17 bases in between. The CDR3 is made up of 16 amino acids. The CDR3 region has the DNA TGTGCCAGCTCACGGCCAGGGTATGATTGGCAAGAGACCCAGTACTTC. It translates to CASSRPGYDWQETQYF.

The table lists this clonotype with many counts. J is TRBJ2-7 and V is TRBV14, with 9 nucleotides matching TRBD1. This CDR3 region has 14 residues. In germline, CDR1 is SGHDN, CDR2 FVKESK. Trimming at V came to 3 bases and at J to 1 base, leaving 1 base not matched to a gene. Here the CDR3 reads CASSHGQGSYEQYF. CDR3 coding DNA: TGTGCCAGCAGCCACGGACAGGGGTCCTACGAGCAGTACTTC.

The chain recombines TRBV6-1 with TRBJ1-1, with D hard to call. The V gene lost 4 bases and the J gene lost 2 bases, with 5 bases spanning the gap. In germline, CDR1 is MNHNS, CDR2 SASEGT. The CDR3 length is 12 residues. The CDR3 sequence: CASSASNTEAFF. CDR3 nucleotides: TGTGCCAGCAGTGCCTCTAACACTGAAGCTTTCTTT.

The V and J genes are TRBV6-1 and TRBJ2-7; D is unclear. The V gene lost 8 bases and the J gene lost 4 bases, with 21 bases spanning the gap. This CDR3 contains 15 residues. Germline CDR1 reads MNHNS; CDR2 reads SASEGT. This CDR3 is CASHPPDKGGYEQYF. The DNA of the CDR3 is TGTGCCAGCCATCCCCCCGACAAGGGCGGATACGAGCAGTACTTC.

This clonotype was picked up many times. The J gene is TRBJ2-2, the V gene TRBV19; TRBD2 agrees at 7 bases. The CDR3 has 17 residues. Per germline, CDR1 LNHDA and CDR2 SQIVND (reference sequence). The trim removed 3 bases at V and 6 bases at J, leaving 13 bases unmatched. The CDR3 spells CASSISGGAGVAGELFF. The CDR3 bases are TGTGCCAGTAGTATCTCCGGTGGGGCGGGAGTGGCCGGGGAGCTGTTTTTT.